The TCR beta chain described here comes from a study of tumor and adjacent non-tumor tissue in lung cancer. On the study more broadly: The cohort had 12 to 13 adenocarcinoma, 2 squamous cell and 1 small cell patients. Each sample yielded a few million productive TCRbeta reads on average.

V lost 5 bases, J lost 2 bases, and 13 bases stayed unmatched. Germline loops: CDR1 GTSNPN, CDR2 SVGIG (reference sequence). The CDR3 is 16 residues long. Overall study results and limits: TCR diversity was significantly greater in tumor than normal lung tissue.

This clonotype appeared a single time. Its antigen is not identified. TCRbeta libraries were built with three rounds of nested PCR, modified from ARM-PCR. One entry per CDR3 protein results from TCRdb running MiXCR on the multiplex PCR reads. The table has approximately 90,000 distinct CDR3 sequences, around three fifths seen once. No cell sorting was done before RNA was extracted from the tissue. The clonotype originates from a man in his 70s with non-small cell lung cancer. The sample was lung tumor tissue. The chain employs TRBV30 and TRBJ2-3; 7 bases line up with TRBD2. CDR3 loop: CAWQRGGGGATDTQYF. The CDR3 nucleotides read TGTGCCTGGCAACGTGGAGGCGGGGGTGCCACAGATACGCAGTATTTT.